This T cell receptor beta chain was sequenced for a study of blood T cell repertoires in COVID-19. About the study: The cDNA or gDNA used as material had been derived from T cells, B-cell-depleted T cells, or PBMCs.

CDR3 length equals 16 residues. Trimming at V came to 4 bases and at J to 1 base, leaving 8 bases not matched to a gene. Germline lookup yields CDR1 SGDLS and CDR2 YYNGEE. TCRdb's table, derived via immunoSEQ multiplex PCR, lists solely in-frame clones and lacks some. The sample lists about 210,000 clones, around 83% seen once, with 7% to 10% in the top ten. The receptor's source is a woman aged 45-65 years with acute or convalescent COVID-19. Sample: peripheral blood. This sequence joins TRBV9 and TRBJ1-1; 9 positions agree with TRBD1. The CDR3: CASSTDRGQKNTEAFF. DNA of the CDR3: TGTGCCAGCAGCACGGACAGGGGACAGAAGAACACTGAAGCTTTCTTT.